This T cell receptor beta chain appears in the sequencing data of a study of blood T cell repertoires in COVID-19. For the study at large: COVID-19 samples, acute and convalescent, were from the United States, Italy and Spain. Sources were T cells, B-cell-depleted T cells, or PBMCs; the material itself was cDNA or gDNA.

Trimming shortened V by 0 bases and J by 10 bases, and 11 bases separated the two germline ends. This CDR3 has 13 amino acids. The germline V gene has CDR1 SGDLS and CDR2 YYNGEE. Authors' processing steps: Amplification of reference gene primers was used by the study to estimate nucleated cell counts. TCRdb keeps only in-frame clones here, not all; method: immunoSEQ multiplex PCR. For V, J and clone size, that table is used; D and trimming come from the DNA. The table lists roughly 100,000 clones, approximately 82% of them singletons, with 15% to 19% in the top ten. The sequencing sample was made of peripheral blood. The TCR was taken from an elderly woman with acute or convalescent COVID-19. The rearrangement uses TRBV9 and TRBJ2-1, with D perhaps TRBD2 (5 bases). The CDR3 loop is CASSVVGSGEQFF. The CDR3 DNA reads TGTGCCAGCAGCGTAGTAGGTTCGGGGGAGCAGTTCTTC.